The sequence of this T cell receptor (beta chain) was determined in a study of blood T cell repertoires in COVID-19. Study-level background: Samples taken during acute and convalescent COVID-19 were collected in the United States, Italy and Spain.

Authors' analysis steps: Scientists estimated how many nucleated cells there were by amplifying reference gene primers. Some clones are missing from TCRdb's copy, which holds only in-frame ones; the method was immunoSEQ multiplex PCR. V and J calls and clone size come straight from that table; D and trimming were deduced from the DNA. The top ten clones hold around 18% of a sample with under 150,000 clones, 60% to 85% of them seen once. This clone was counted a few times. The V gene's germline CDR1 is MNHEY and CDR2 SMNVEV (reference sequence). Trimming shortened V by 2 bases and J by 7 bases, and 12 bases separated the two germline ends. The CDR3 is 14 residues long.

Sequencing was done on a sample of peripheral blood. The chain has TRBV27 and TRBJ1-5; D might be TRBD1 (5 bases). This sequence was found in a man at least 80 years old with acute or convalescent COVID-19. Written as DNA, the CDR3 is TGTGCCAGCAGTTTAGAAGGGACTACCCAGCCCCAGCATTTT. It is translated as CASSLEGTTQPQHF.